Below are 27 T cell receptor beta chains sequenced from a single sample in a study of identical twins (dated by TCRdb to 2016 to 2017). Library construction relied on 5' RACE. This sample was sequenced with an Illumina HiSeq 2000. TCRdb itself trimmed the public reads at Q25 with fastp, ran MiXCR and retained productive beta chains. Every CDR3 protein is listed once, alongside the most common genes and DNA of its rows. Across this sample there are some 1,700,000 distinct CDR3 sequences, with about 30% seen only once. Approximately 0.29% of the sample is taken by the ten largest. The sequenced sample was cord blood. Receptors were obtained from a newborn girl in good health.

The CDR3 DNA reads as TGTGCCATCAGTTCTTTAGGACAGACCAACACTGAAGCTTTCTTT. This encodes CAISSLGQTNTEAFF. The chain couples TRBV10-3 to TRBJ1-1; TRBD1 might be the D (6 bases). The V end lost 5 bases, the J end lost 2 bases, and 15 bases lay between the germline ends. The germline V gene has CDR1 ENHRY and CDR2 SYGVKD. The CDR3 is 15 amino acids.

Worth noting for this clonotype: A much larger clone differs by one base, so this may be a read error. DNA of the CDR3: TGTGCCAGCGGGACTAGCGGGACCAATGAGCAGTTCTTC. This translates into CASGTSGTNEQFF. This chain uses TRBV6-6 with TRBJ2-1; 13 bases are a match to TRBD2. CDR3 length: 13 residues. Germline lookup yields CDR1 MNHNY and CDR2 SVGAGI (reference sequence). With 8 bases clipped from V and 6 bases from J, the junction kept 1 base outside the gene matches.

There are a few counts of this clonotype. The chain links TRBV12-3 or TRBV12-4 to TRBJ1-3; 8 positions agree with TRBD1. The trim removed 5 bases at V and 7 bases at J, leaving 7 bases unmatched. The CDR3 has 14 residues. CDR3 bases: TGTGCCAGCAGTCGGACAGGGATGGGGAACACCATATATTTT. It translates to CASSRTGMGNTIYF.

The chain uses TRBV4-2 and TRBJ2-3, with D possibly TRBD2 on 5 matching bases. V was shortened by 0 bases and J by 5 bases, with 12 bases between the two germline ends. Germline V gene data show CDR1 as LGHNA and CDR2 as YNFKEQ. The CDR3 contains 15 residues. The CDR3 here is CASSQETGTRDTQYF. CDR3 sequence (DNA): TGTGCCAGCAGCCAAGAGACGGGAACGAGAGATACGCAGTATTTT.

The V and J genes are TRBV27 and TRBJ2-1; the match to TRBD1 covers 7 bases. Germline V gene data show CDR1 as MNHEY and CDR2 as SMNVEV (reference sequence). V was pared by 6 bases and J by 8 bases, with 10 bases of the junction left unmatched. The CDR3 is 14 amino acids. The CDR3, as DNA: TGTGCCAGCAGGAAGCTGGACAGGTGGGATGAGCAGTTCTTC. Residues: CASRKLDRWDEQFF.

At least ten counts were recorded for this clonotype. The CDR3 is CARGLAGRVGETQYF. CDR3 DNA sequence: TGTGCCAGAGGACTAGCGGGACGTGTAGGAGAGACCCAGTACTTC. The chain has TRBV28 and TRBJ2-5; 12 bases are shared with TRBD2. CDR3 length: 15 amino acids. V trimming: 9 bases; J trimming: 4 bases; junction bases outside the gene matches: 9. CDR1 and CDR2 (germline): MDHEN, SYDVKM.

The V call is TRBV9, the J call TRBJ1-2, with TRBD1 as a possible D gene (6 bases). CDR1 and CDR2 from the germline V gene are SGDLS and YYNGEE. The CDR3 consists of 13 residues. Trimming left V 0 bases short and J 8 bases short, with 11 bases between. The CDR3 nucleotides are TGTGCCAGCAGCGTAGAGGCAGGGGTAGGCTACACCTTC. Its translation is CASSVEAGVGYTF. Combining the CDR3 with reference TRBV9 and TRBJ1-2 gives the whole variable domain DSGVTQTPKHLITATGQRVTLRCSPRSGDLSVYWYQQSLDQGLQFLIQYYNGEERAKGNILERFSAQQFPDLHSELNLSSLELGDSALYFCASSVEAGVGYTFGSGTRLTVV.

The CDR3 DNA reads TGTGCCAAAGGCGGTGTAGATCGCGAGCAGTTCTTC. It codes for CAKGGVDREQFF. The J gene is TRBJ2-1, the V gene TRBV2; D not certain. The CDR3 has 12 amino acids. Germline CDR1 and CDR2: SNHLY and FYNNEI. V gave up 10 bases and J gave up 10 bases, with 17 bases separating them.

This clonotype was counted a few times. The V call is TRBV2, the J call TRBJ2-3, with D possibly matching TRBD2 (6 bases). In germline, CDR1 is SNHLY, CDR2 FYNNEI. This CDR3 is built from 15 residues. The V end was cut by 5 bases, the J end by 5 bases, with 17 bases between. CDR3 DNA sequence: TGTGCCAGCAGTCAGGCGGGGTCCTCCAGAGATACGCAGTATTTT. Translation: CASSQAGSSRDTQYF.

This clonotype was seen more than once but under ten times. The rearrangement joins TRBV5-5 to TRBJ1-1, with TRBD1 identical over 7 bases. Trimming removed 0 bases from V and 9 bases from J; junction bases left unmatched: 5. Germline V lookup: CDR1 SGHKS, CDR2 YYEKEE (reference sequence). The CDR3 covers 13 residues. CDR3 sequence: CASSLAQGEKAFF. The CDR3 DNA follows: TGTGCCAGCAGCTTGGCCCAGGGGGAGAAAGCTTTCTTT.

Worth noting for this clonotype: A much larger clonotype is one base distant, so this may be a read error. This sequence joins TRBV29-1 and TRBJ1-1; D remains ambiguous. Germline V gene sequence: CDR1 SQVTM, CDR2 ANQGSEA. The CDR3 covers 11 residues. CDR3 region: CSHRLNTVAFF. CDR3 in DNA: TGCAGCCACCGACTGAACACTGTAGCTTTCTTT.

This chain links TRBV7-8 with TRBJ2-5, with TRBD1 matching 8 bases. The CDR3 contains 15 residues. Per germline, CDR1 SGHVS and CDR2 FQNEAQ. With V trimmed by 5 bases and J by 7 bases, 12 bases remained unmatched. CDR3 DNA sequence: TGTGCCAGCAGCCGAGCCAGGACAGGGTTGGTGACCCAGTACTTC. Protein: CASSRARTGLVTQYF.

This clonotype was observed a few times. V and J are TRBV28 and TRBJ1-4; weak D call: TRBD1 (6 bases). CDR3 length: 13 residues. The germline gives CDR1 MDHEN, CDR2 SYDVKM. The V end lost 6 bases, the J end lost 10 bases, and 15 bases lay between the germline ends. For the CDR3, the DNA is TGTGCCAGCAGGTCGACAGGAGCCTCAAAACTGTTTTTT. Translated: CASRSTGASKLFF.

Points on this clonotype: One end of the junction fails to match germline, which may point to a read error. The chain links TRBV12-3 or TRBV12-4 to TRBJ2-3, with 8 bases that match TRBD2. The CDR3 has 16 amino acids. The CDR3 loop is CASSLGSGVFTDAQYF. The CDR3 DNA sequence: TGTGCCAGCAGTTTAGGTAGCGGGGTCTTCACAGATGCGCAGTATTTT.

The genes are TRBV4-1 and TRBJ2-2; weak D call: TRBD2 (6 bases). Germline values: CDR1 MGHRA, CDR2 YSYEKL. Trimming took 6 bases from V and 1 from J, leaving 9 bases between them. This CDR3 region has 14 residues. The CDR3 sequence: CASRLEGNTGELFF. The CDR3 DNA follows: TGCGCCAGCAGGCTGGAGGGGAACACCGGGGAGCTGTTTTTT.

This clonotype was seen a few times. V and J are TRBV7-2 and TRBJ1-2, with D perhaps TRBD1 (5 bases). The CDR3 has 14 amino acids. The germline V and J ends were trimmed by 1 base and 4 bases, with 10 bases remaining between them. Per germline, CDR1 SGHTA and CDR2 FQGNSA. CDR3 sequence (DNA): TGTGCCAGCAGCTTAGACTGGGGGAGCTATGGCTACACCTTC. It yields the protein CASSLDWGSYGYTF.

V usage is TRBV2 and J usage is TRBJ1-1; TRBD1 matches 9 bases. Germline V CDR1 and CDR2: SNHLY, FYNNEI. CDR3 length: 15 amino acids. V trimming: 6 bases; J trimming: 3 bases; junction bases outside the gene matches: 8. CDR3 DNA sequence: TGTGCCAGCAGGGGGACAGGGCCCCCTTACACTGAAGCTTTCTTT. Translating gives CASRGTGPPYTEAFF.

The sample holds many counts of this clonotype. V gene TRBV2 combines with J gene TRBJ2-3, with a possible D match to TRBD2 (5 bases). V shed 6 bases and J shed 1 base, with 5 bases lying between them. Germline-derived CDR1 and CDR2 are SNHLY and FYNNEI. CDR3 size: 12 residues. CDR3 residues: CASSGGTDTQYF. The CDR3 DNA reads as TGTGCCAGCAGCGGGGGCACAGATACGCAGTATTTT.

This chain links TRBV12-3 or TRBV12-4 with TRBJ1-5, with 8 bases that match TRBD1. V gave up 5 bases and J gave up 5 bases; unmatched junction bases: 5. The CDR3 has 14 residues. The CDR3 bases are TGTGCCAGCAGTCCGAGGACAGGGCATCAGCCCCAGCATTTT. This sequence encodes CASSPRTGHQPQHF.

The V call is TRBV28, the J call TRBJ2-1; D remains unclear. The CDR3 length is 12 residues. The V and J ends lost 3 bases and 6 bases respectively, with 6 bases between them. The germline V gene has CDR1 MDHEN and CDR2 SYDVKM. In nucleotides, the CDR3 is TGTGCCAGCAGTTTCAGGTGCAATGAGCAGTTCTTC. It codes for CASSFRCNEQFF.

J is TRBJ2-5 and V is TRBV7-6, with 10 positions matching TRBD2. J gave up 13 bases and V 1 base, and 21 bases lay outside the gene matches. From germline, CDR1 is SGHVS and CDR2 FNYEAQ. The CDR3 has 18 amino acids. The chain's CDR3 is CASSLGLAGEVGVNERYF. Here the CDR3 DNA reads TGTGCCAGCAGCTTAGGGCTAGCGGGAGAGGTCGGTGTCAATGAGCGGTACTTC. Full variable domain (remainder filled in from reference TRBV7-6 and TRBJ2-5): GAGVSQSPRYKVTKRGQDVALRCDPISGHVSLYWYRQALGQGPEFLTYFNYEAQQDKSGLPNDRFSAERPEGSISTLTIQRTEQRDSAMYRCASSLGLAGEVGVNERYFGPGTRLLVL.

As for this clonotype: An end of the junction does not agree with germline; a read error may underlie this. V gene TRBV7-7 combines with J gene TRBJ2-3; TRBD2 agrees at 7 bases. The length of the CDR3 is 15 residues. Germline CDR1 SSHAT, CDR2 FNYEAQ (reference sequence). CDR3 region: CASSFGAGSTDTQYF. The CDR3 DNA is TGTGCTAGCAGCTTCGGAGCGGGATCCACAGATACGCAGTATTTT.

The chain employs TRBV28 and TRBJ2-2; 13 bases line up with TRBD2. This CDR3 region has 15 residues. Germline CDR1 is MDHEN and CDR2 is SYDVKM. With V trimmed by 6 bases and J by 9 bases, 7 bases remained unmatched. CDR3 nucleotides: TGTGCCAGCAGGCGGACTAGCGGGGGTTACCGGGAGCTGTTTTTT. Translated: CASRRTSGGYRELFF.

The chain joins TRBV5-6 to TRBJ2-5; no clear D. Trimming removed 2 bases at V and 6 bases at J, with 11 bases between. Germline CDR1 reads SGHDT; CDR2 reads YYEEEE. The CDR3 covers 13 residues. CDR3 DNA: TGTGCCAGCAGCTTATCATCGGTAAAGACCCAGTACTTC. Translated, it gives CASSLSSVKTQYF.

This chain joins TRBV7-2 and TRBJ2-3, with 8 bases matching TRBD2. The CDR3 runs to 17 residues. V lost 3 bases and J lost 2; bases outside the gene matches: 10. Germline V lookup: CDR1 SGHTA, CDR2 FQGNSA. DNA of the CDR3: TGTGCCAGCAGCTTCGTCGGCGGGGGGTACAACACAGATACGCAGTATTTT. Translating it yields CASSFVGGGYNTDTQYF.

V is TRBV20-1 and J is TRBJ2-7; 9 positions agree with TRBD2. Germline CDR1 reads DFQATT; CDR2 reads SNEGSKA (reference sequence). With 0 bases clipped from V and 4 bases from J, the junction kept 7 bases outside the gene matches. CDR3 length: 15 amino acids. The CDR3 is CSARDRISGRYEQYF. DNA for the CDR3: TGCAGTGCTAGAGATCGGATTAGCGGGAGATACGAGCAGTACTTC.

The chain employs TRBV20-1 and TRBJ1-2, with D unclear. V was shortened by 6 bases and J by 3 bases, with 5 bases between the two germline ends. CDR1 is DFQATT, CDR2 SNEGSKA, per germline (reference sequence). This CDR3 region has 10 residues. The CDR3 region is CSARYYGYTF. Here the CDR3 DNA reads TGCAGTGCGCGGTACTATGGCTACACCTTC.